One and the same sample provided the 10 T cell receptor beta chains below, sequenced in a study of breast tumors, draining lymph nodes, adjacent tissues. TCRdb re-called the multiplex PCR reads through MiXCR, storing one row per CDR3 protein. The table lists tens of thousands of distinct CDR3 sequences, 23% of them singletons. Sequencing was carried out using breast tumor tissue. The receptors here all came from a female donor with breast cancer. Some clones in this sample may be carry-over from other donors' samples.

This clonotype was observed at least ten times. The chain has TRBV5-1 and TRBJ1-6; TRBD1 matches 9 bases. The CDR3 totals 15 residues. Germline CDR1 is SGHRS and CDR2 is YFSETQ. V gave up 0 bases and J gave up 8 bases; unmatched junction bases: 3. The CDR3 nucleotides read TGCGCCAGCAGCTTGGAGGGACAGGGATATTCACCCCTCCACTTT. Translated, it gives CASSLEGQGYSPLHF.

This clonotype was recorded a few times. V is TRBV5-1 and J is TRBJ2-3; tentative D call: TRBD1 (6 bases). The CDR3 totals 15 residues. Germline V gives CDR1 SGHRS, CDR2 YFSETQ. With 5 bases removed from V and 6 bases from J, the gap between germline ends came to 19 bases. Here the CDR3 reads CASRQGGRSIDTQYF. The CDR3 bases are TGCGCCAGCAGACAGGGTGGCCGAAGCATTGATACGCAGTATTTT. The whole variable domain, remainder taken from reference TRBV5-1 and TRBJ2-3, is KAGVTQTPRYLIKTRGQQVTLSCSPISGHRSVSWYQQTPGQGLQFLFEYFSETQRNKGNFPGRFSGRQFSNSRSEMNVSTLELGDSALYLCASRQGGRSIDTQYFGPGTRLTVL.

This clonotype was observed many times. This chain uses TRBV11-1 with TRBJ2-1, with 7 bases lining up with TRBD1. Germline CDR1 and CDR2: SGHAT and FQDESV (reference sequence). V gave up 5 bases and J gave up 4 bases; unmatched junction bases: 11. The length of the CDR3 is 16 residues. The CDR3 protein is CASSRPGQLTYNEQFF. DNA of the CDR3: TGTGCCAGCAGCCGACCGGGACAGCTGACGTACAATGAGCAGTTCTTC.

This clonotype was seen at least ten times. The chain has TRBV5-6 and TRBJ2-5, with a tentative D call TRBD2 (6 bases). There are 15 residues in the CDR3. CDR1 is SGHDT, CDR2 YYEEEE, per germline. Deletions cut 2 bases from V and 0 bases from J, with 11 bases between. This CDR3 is CASSFIGGDQETQYF. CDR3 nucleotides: TGTGCCAGCAGCTTTATTGGCGGGGACCAAGAGACCCAGTACTTC.

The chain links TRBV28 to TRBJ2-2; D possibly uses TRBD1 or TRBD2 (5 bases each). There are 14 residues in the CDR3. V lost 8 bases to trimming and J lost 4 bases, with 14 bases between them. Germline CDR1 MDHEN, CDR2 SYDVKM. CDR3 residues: CASRGPECTGELFF. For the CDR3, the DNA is TGTGCCAGCCGGGGCCCGGAATGCACCGGGGAGCTGTTTTTT.

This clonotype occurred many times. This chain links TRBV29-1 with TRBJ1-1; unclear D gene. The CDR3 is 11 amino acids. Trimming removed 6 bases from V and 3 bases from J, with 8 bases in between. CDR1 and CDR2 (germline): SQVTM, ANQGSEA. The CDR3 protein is CSVAGYTEAFF. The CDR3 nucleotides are TGCAGCGTCGCAGGCTACACTGAAGCTTTCTTT.

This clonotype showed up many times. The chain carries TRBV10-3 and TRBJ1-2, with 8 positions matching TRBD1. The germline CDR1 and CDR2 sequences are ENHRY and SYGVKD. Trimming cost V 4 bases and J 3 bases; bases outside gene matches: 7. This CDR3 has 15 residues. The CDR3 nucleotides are TGTGCCATCAGTGGGGTGTTACAGGGGGACTATGGCTACACCTTC. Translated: CAISGVLQGDYGYTF.

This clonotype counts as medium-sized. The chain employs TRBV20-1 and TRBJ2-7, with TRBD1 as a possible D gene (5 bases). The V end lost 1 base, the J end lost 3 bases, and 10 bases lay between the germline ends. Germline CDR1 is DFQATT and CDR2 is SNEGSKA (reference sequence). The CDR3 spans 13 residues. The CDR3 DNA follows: TGCAGTGCTAGAGCGGAGACAGTCTACGAGCAGTACTTC. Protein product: CSARAETVYEQYF.

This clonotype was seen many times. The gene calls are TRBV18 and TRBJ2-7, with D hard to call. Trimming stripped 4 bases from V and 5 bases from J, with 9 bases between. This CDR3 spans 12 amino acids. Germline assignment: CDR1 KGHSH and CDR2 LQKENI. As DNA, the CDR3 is TGTGCCAGCTCACTAGGGTACGACGAGCAGTACTTC. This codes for CASSLGYDEQYF.

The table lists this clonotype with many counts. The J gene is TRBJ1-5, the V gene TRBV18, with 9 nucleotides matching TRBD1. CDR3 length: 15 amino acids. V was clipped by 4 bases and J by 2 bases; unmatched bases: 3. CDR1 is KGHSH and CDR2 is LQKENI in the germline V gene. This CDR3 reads CASSLRTGGNQPQHF. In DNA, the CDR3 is TGTGCCAGCTCACTTCGGACAGGGGGCAATCAGCCCCAGCATTTT.